Detailed here is one T cell receptor (beta chain). This clone was observed a few times. Its antigen is unknown. The record has no base qualities; no much larger clone is one base away. The sample comes from a study of blood T cell repertoires in COVID-19 (dated by TCRdb to about 2020). For context, the study as a whole: The collaborator samples originated in the United States, Italy and Spain and spanned the acute and convalescent phases of COVID-19. A freely available public database, intended as a resource for researchers studying the immune response to SARS-CoV-2, is where the repertoires were released. A de-identified subject ID, COVID-19 status, age in years and sex were almost always included in the sample metadata. Where HLA class I and class II types were available, the types were taken from metadata supplied by the sample provider, not from assay-based typing. The samples were drawn from two sources: the first 160 participants of the ongoing ImmuneRACE study, and 1,000 to 1,500 subjects contributed by 6 global collaborators. Subjects who had been exposed to COVID-19, were actively infected with it, or had recovered from it provided the deeply sampled blood TCRbeta repertoires that made up the dataset. The prospective study material was composed of cDNA or gDNA derived from T cells, B-cell-depleted T cells, or PBMCs.

Enrolling through a virtual design, the prospective study's participants ranged in age from roughly 18 to 95 years and lived across more than 20 United States geographic areas. Cohort assignment in the prospective study relied on participant-reported clinical history from a screening survey and a study questionnaire. For ImmuneRACE Cohort 3, a participant was defined as recovered based on two consecutive negative NP/OP PCR tests, clearance by a healthcare professional, or resolution of symptoms. In the prospective study, whole blood, serum and a nasopharyngeal or oropharyngeal swab were collected from each participant by mobile phlebotomists. Participants in the prospective study had the option to provide additional blood draws and questionnaires over a roughly 2-month period. Before DNA extraction, blood samples from the prospective study were shipped at room temperature or frozen. Here is what the overall study found, with its caveats: The amount of clinical and demographic metadata varied by source and participant and was provided uncurated.

TCRbeta CDR3 regions were amplified from genomic DNA using the immunoSEQ Assay, a bias-controlled multiplex PCR. The study's own analysis went as follows. Within the assay, amplification of reference gene primers was used to estimate how many nucleated cells each sample contained. To quantify the absolute abundance of each unique TCRbeta CDR3 rearrangement, sequence reads were collapsed and filtered. Productive Simpson clonality was computed per sample as the square root of Simpson's diversity index over productive rearrangements. TCRdb obtained this table from immuneACCESS and retained in-frame rearrangements with V and J assigned. These tables miss some clones; where compared with another copy, unresolved V genes account for less than half of the shortfall, and the remainder is unexplained. For V, J and clone size, that table is used; D and trimming come from the DNA. The sample table contains approximately 230,000 clones; only one count was recorded for more than 85% of them. Of the sample, under 5% is held by the ten largest clones.

The sequenced sample consisted of PBMCs or T cells enriched from blood (not recorded which). The TCR originated in a woman in her 30s who had recovered from COVID-19.

The CDR3 here reads CASASQTSGRNTDTQYF. The base sequence is TGTGCCAGCGCCTCCCAGACTAGCGGAAGGAACACAGATACGCAGTATTTT. The chain employs TRBV18 and TRBJ2-3; TRBD2 matches 9 bases in the middle. V is pruned by 8 bases and J by 2 bases, leaving 14 bases of the junction without a gene match. The germline V gene yields KGHSH for CDR1 and LQKENI for CDR2. The CDR3 measures 17 amino acids from cysteine to phenylalanine. The CDR3 DNA has 51 bases and is translated from base 1.